The 31 T cell receptor beta chains given below trace back to one sample, sequenced in a study of blood T cell repertoires in COVID-19. Measured with immunoSEQ multiplex PCR; TCRdb has only the in-frame clones, and not every one. The sample lists around 340,000 clones, 80% to 90% occurring once. Material for sequencing was PBMCs or T cells enriched from blood (not recorded which). Receptors originate from a woman aged 40 to 50 with acute COVID-19.

The rearrangement joins TRBV2 to TRBJ1-6; D possibly corresponds to TRBD1 (6 bases). CDR3 length: 14 amino acids. The V gene lost 6 bases and the J gene lost 4 bases, with 10 bases spanning the gap. The germline gives CDR1 SNHLY, CDR2 FYNNEI. The chain's CDR3 is CASRGGVYNSPLHF. CDR3 DNA sequence: TGTGCCAGCAGAGGGGGGGTATATAATTCACCCCTCCACTTT.

The chain couples TRBV12-3 or TRBV12-4 to TRBJ2-7; 7 nucleotides match TRBD1. The length of the CDR3 is 13 residues. V was pared by 3 bases and J by 5 bases, with 4 bases of the junction left unmatched. The CDR3 DNA reads TGTGCCAGCAGTTTTGAAGGGGGCAACGAGCAGTACTTC. Translated, it gives CASSFEGGNEQYF.

The chain is built from TRBV7-9 and TRBJ2-5; maybe TRBD2 (5 bases). The CDR3 runs to 15 residues. V lost 3 bases and J lost 4, with 15 bases in between. The V gene's germline CDR1 is SEHNR and CDR2 FQNEAQ (reference sequence). The CDR3 nucleotides are TGTGCCAGCAGCTTTTCGCTCAGAGAGGGAGAGACCCAGTACTTC. This encodes CASSFSLREGETQYF. The full variable domain, its missing parts supplied by reference TRBV7-9 and TRBJ2-5, is DTGVSQNPRHKITKRGQNVTFRCDPISEHNRLYWYRQTLGQGPEFLTYFQNEAQLEKSRLLSDRFSAERPKGSFSTLEIQRTEQGDSAMYLCASSFSLREGETQYFGPGTRLLVL.

This clone has only one observation. V usage is TRBV5-1 and J usage is TRBJ1-1; possible D gene TRBD1, 5 bases. The V gene's germline CDR1 is SGHRS and CDR2 YFSETQ. The CDR3 spans 13 residues. The V gene lost 4 bases and the J gene lost 4 bases, with 11 bases spanning the gap. The CDR3 region has the DNA TGCGCCAGCAGCCCCGGGGGAGGCACTGAAGCTTTCTTT. Protein product: CASSPGGGTEAFF. The whole variable domain, remainder taken from reference TRBV5-1 and TRBJ1-1, is KAGVTQTPRYLIKTRGQQVTLSCSPISGHRSVSWYQQTPGQGLQFLFEYFSETQRNKGNFPGRFSGRQFSNSRSEMNVSTLELGDSALYLCASSPGGGTEAFFGQGTRLTVV.

The chain couples TRBV7-9 to TRBJ1-4, with D possibly being TRBD1 (5 bases). Germline V gene data show CDR1 as SEHNR and CDR2 as FQNEAQ (reference sequence). CDR3 size: 15 residues. V was pared by 1 base and J by 8 bases, with 14 bases between. CDR3: CASSLGDPAGEKLFF. The CDR3, as DNA: TGTGCCAGCAGCTTAGGGGACCCGGCGGGGGAAAAACTGTTTTTT.

Turning to this clone: Distinct nucleotide sequences in the sample also encode this CDR3. The chain joins TRBV18 to TRBJ2-5; D is ambiguous. Trimming left V 0 bases short and J 4 bases short, with 6 bases between. CDR3 size: 13 residues. Germline-derived CDR1 and CDR2 are KGHSH and LQKENI. The CDR3 nucleotides are TGTGCCAGCTCACCACCGTCTCGAGAGACCCAGTACTTC. Protein: CASSPPSRETQYF. Filled out from reference TRBV18 and TRBJ2-5, the complete variable domain reads NAGVMQNPRHLVRRRGQEARLRCSPMKGHSHVYWYRQLPEEGLKFMVYLQKENIIDESGMPKERFSAEFPKEGPSILRIQQVVRGDSAAYFCASSPPSRETQYFGPGTRLLVL.

V gene TRBV6-5 combines with J gene TRBJ2-3; TRBD2 aligns across 8 bases. The CDR3 is 15 residues long. The junction had 16 bases not matched to a gene; V was cut back by 11 bases and J by 6 bases. Germline V gene data show CDR1 as MNHEY and CDR2 as SVGAGI. This CDR3 is CAAKGGTRAADTQYF. In nucleotides, the CDR3 is TGTGCCGCTAAGGGAGGGACTAGGGCCGCGGATACGCAGTATTTT.

This clone appeared once. The chain joins TRBV27 to TRBJ1-1; D not resolved. Trimming removed 1 base at V and 5 bases at J, with 11 bases between. The germline V gene encodes CDR1 MNHEY and CDR2 SMNVEV (reference sequence). There are 14 residues in the CDR3. CDR3 bases: TGTGCCAGCAGTTTATTTTATGGAGTTACTGAAGCTTTCTTT. Its translation: CASSLFYGVTEAFF.

This sequence joins TRBV27 and TRBJ2-7; 14 nucleotides agree with TRBD2. This CDR3 is 16 amino acids long. CDR1 is MNHEY and CDR2 is SMNVEV in the germline V gene (reference sequence). V trimming: 2 bases; J trimming: 4 bases; junction bases outside the gene matches: 4. As DNA, the CDR3 is TGTGCCAGCAGTTTAGGGGGGACTAGCGGGAGTTACGAGCAGTACTTC. It is translated as CASSLGGTSGSYEQYF.

This chain uses TRBV7-2 with TRBJ1-4; weak D call: TRBD1 (5 bases). Trimming shortened V by 2 bases and J by 1 base, and 8 bases separated the two germline ends. The CDR3 has 15 residues. Germline loops: CDR1 SGHTA, CDR2 FQGNSA. This CDR3 is CASSLNRGTNEKLFF. The CDR3 bases are TGTGCCAGCAGCTTAAATAGGGGAACTAATGAAAAACTGTTTTTT.

The V gene is TRBV27, the J gene TRBJ2-7, with 9 bases matching TRBD2. Germline V gene lookup returns CDR1 MNHEY and CDR2 SMNVEV (reference sequence). The CDR3 sequence is 15 residues long. V shed 3 bases and J 0 bases; nucleotides not matched to a gene: 3. The CDR3 reads CASSFLAGSSYEQYF. CDR3 DNA sequence: TGTGCCAGCAGTTTCCTAGCGGGGAGCTCCTACGAGCAGTACTTC.

V usage is TRBV6-5 and J usage is TRBJ1-1; no definite D call. Germline values: CDR1 MNHEY, CDR2 SVGAGI. Trimming removed 5 bases from V and 1 base from J, with 5 bases in between. The CDR3 has 12 amino acids. CDR3 in DNA: TGTGCCAGCAGTACGGGGAACACTGAAGCTTTCTTT. Encoded protein: CASSTGNTEAFF.

V and J are TRBV7-8 and TRBJ1-5; perhaps TRBD1 as D (5 bases). Germline CDR1 SGHVS, CDR2 FQNEAQ. This CDR3 comprises 15 residues. Trimming cost V 5 bases and J 6 bases, with 17 bases left between them. In DNA form, the CDR3 reads TGTGCCAGCAGCCCCGATGGGGGGTACGGTCAGCCCCAGCATTTT. This translates into CASSPDGGYGQPQHF.

V gene TRBV28 combines with J gene TRBJ1-5, with D perhaps TRBD1 (6 bases). The V gene's germline CDR1 is MDHEN and CDR2 SYDVKM. The length of the CDR3 is 17 residues. V dropped 3 bases and J dropped 1 base, with 16 bases sitting between them. The CDR3 region has the DNA TGTGCCAGCAGTTTGGGTGCGGGGGGCCAGAGCAATCAGCCCCAGCATTTT. This encodes CASSLGAGGQSNQPQHF.

CDR3 in DNA: TGTGCCAGTAGTCAGGGCGGAGAGACCCAGTACTTC. It encodes CASSQGGETQYF. The genes are TRBV19 and TRBJ2-5; a weak D match, TRBD1 (5 bases). The CDR3 has 12 residues. Trimming shortened V by 5 bases and J by 4 bases, and 8 bases separated the two germline ends. Germline loops: CDR1 LNHDA, CDR2 SQIVND (reference sequence). Variable domain in full (rest from reference TRBV19 and TRBJ2-5): DGGITQSPKYLFRKEGQNVTLSCEQNLNHDAMYWYRQDPGQGLRLIYYSQIVNDFQKGDIAEGYSVSREKKESFPLTVTSAQKNPTAFYLCASSQGGETQYFGPGTRLLVL.

V is TRBV5-4 and J is TRBJ1-3; D not certain. The CDR3 sequence is 15 residues long. Germline-derived CDR1 and CDR2 are SGHNT and YYREEE (reference sequence). V lost 1 base and J 0 bases, leaving 8 bases between the germline ends. CDR3: CASSLRRSSGNTIYF. As DNA, the CDR3 is TGTGCCAGCAGCTTGCGGCGGAGCTCTGGAAACACCATATATTTT.

Only a few counts were recorded for this clone. One junction end does not reproduce the germline sequence, and a read error may be involved. The V gene is TRBV27, the J gene TRBJ1-2; 11 bases map to TRBD1. Germline V gives CDR1 MNHEY, CDR2 SMNVEV (reference sequence). The CDR3 loop spans 16 amino acids. CDR3 DNA: TGTGCCAGCAGTTTACGGGGACAGGGGGGTGCCTATGCCTACACCTTC. Translated: CASSLRGQGGAYAYTF.

CDR3 sequence reads: CASSARQSYNEQFF. In nucleotides, the CDR3 is TGTGCCAGCAGTGCGCGGCAGAGCTACAATGAGCAGTTCTTC. The chain combines TRBV5-8 with TRBJ2-1; the D is unclear. CDR3 length: 14 amino acids. Trimming took 5 bases from V and 3 from J, leaving 12 bases between them. Looked up from germline, CDR1 is SGHTS and CDR2 is YDEGEE.

The chain joins TRBV6-5 to TRBJ1-1, with a tentative D call TRBD1 (6 bases). Germline V gene data show CDR1 as MNHEY and CDR2 as SVGAGI. The CDR3 is made up of 14 amino acids. The V and J ends lost 5 bases and 0 bases respectively, with 10 bases between them. The CDR3 nucleotides read TGTGCCAGCAGTAGACAGGCCTTGAACACTGAAGCTTTCTTT. Translating gives CASSRQALNTEAFF.

The rearrangement joins TRBV4-3 to TRBJ1-2; 7 bases are a match to TRBD1. V shed 1 base and J 3 bases; nucleotides not matched to a gene: 8. This CDR3 has 16 residues. Germline loops: CDR1 LGHNA, CDR2 YSLEER. This CDR3 is CASSQGRQGSDYGYTF. In DNA form, the CDR3 reads TGCGCCAGCAGCCAAGGGAGACAGGGCTCGGACTATGGCTACACCTTC.

The gene calls are TRBV29-1 and TRBJ2-2; a weak D match, TRBD2 (5 bases). From germline, CDR1 is SQVTM and CDR2 ANQGSEA. CDR3 length: 14 amino acids. Trimming stripped 3 bases from V and 1 base from J, with 9 bases between. The CDR3 DNA follows: TGCAGCGTTGAGCGGGTTCTGAACACCGGGGAGCTGTTTTTT. This sequence encodes CSVERVLNTGELFF.

This rearrangement joins TRBV28 to TRBJ1-6, with D unresolved. Per the germline V gene, CDR1 is MDHEN and CDR2 is SYDVKM. Trimming took 3 bases from V and 10 from J, leaving 7 bases between them. The length of the CDR3 is 12 residues. In DNA form, the CDR3 reads TGTGCCAGCAGTTTCGGCGGGTCACCCCTCCACTTT. It specifies CASSFGGSPLHF. The full variable domain, completed using reference TRBV28 and TRBJ1-6, is DVKVTQSSRYLVKRTGEKVFLECVQDMDHENMFWYRQDPGLGLRLIYFSYDVKMKEKGDIPEGYSVSREKKERFSLILESASTNQTSMYLCASSFGGSPLHFGNGTRLTVT.

Turning to this clone: Other DNA variants within this sample encode the same CDR3. The chain is built from TRBV6-1 and TRBJ1-5; tentative D call: TRBD1 (5 bases). Germline V gives CDR1 MNHNS, CDR2 SASEGT. V was cut by 3 bases and J by 4 bases, with 10 bases left in between. CDR3 length equals 14 residues. The CDR3 here is CASSEAGRNQPQHF. As DNA, the CDR3 is TGTGCCAGCAGTGAGGCAGGGAGGAATCAGCCCCAGCATTTT.

The chain joins TRBV6-5 to TRBJ1-2; unclear D gene. The germline gives CDR1 MNHEY, CDR2 SVGAGI. Trimming cost V 1 base and J 3 bases, with 12 bases left between them. The CDR3 covers 15 residues. The CDR3 sequence: CASSYLAQRHYGYTF. The DNA for the CDR3 is TGTGCCAGCAGTTACTTGGCGCAGCGGCACTATGGCTACACCTTC.

V is TRBV19 and J is TRBJ2-5; 7 nucleotides line up with TRBD1. The ends lost 5 bases at V and 1 base at J; junction bases unmatched: 4. The CDR3 consists of 14 residues. CDR1 and CDR2 (germline): LNHDA, SQIVND (reference sequence). Written as DNA, the CDR3 is TGTGCCAGTAGTCCTTGGGACAGCCAAGAGACCCAGTACTTC. It encodes CASSPWDSQETQYF.

The chain is built from TRBV28 and TRBJ1-1; 8 nucleotides align to TRBD1. V lost 6 bases, J lost 0 bases, and 12 bases stayed unmatched. Germline V gene sequence: CDR1 MDHEN, CDR2 SYDVKM. The CDR3 length is 17 residues. CDR3 loop: CASRLIWDRRMNTEAFF. The CDR3 DNA reads as TGTGCCAGCAGACTTATTTGGGACAGGAGAATGAACACTGAAGCTTTCTTT.

This chain links TRBV19 with TRBJ1-1, with a possible D match to TRBD1 (6 bases). Deletions cut 5 bases from V and 9 bases from J, with 13 bases between. The length of the CDR3 is 12 residues. Germline loops: CDR1 LNHDA, CDR2 SQIVND (reference sequence). The CDR3: CASSLTGLQAFF. DNA of the CDR3: TGTGCCAGTAGTCTAACAGGGTTACAAGCTTTCTTT.

The chain carries TRBV5-4 and TRBJ2-7; D possibly corresponds to TRBD2 (6 bases). This CDR3 spans 15 amino acids. V lost 4 bases and J 3 bases, leaving 17 bases between the germline ends. Looked up from germline, CDR1 is SGHNT and CDR2 is YYREEE (reference sequence). In nucleotides, the CDR3 is TGTGCCAGCAGCGGAGGGGTGGTGGAGCTCTACGAGCAGTACTTC. Its translation is CASSGGVVELYEQYF.

The genes are TRBV11-3 and TRBJ2-7; the match to TRBD2 covers 11 bases. Germline V gives CDR1 SGHNT, CDR2 YENEEA. J was trimmed by 3 bases and V by 0 bases; bases with no gene match: 1. This CDR3 has 15 residues. CDR3 residues: CASSLETSGIYEQYF. The CDR3 DNA follows: TGTGCCAGCAGCTTAGAGACTAGCGGGATCTACGAGCAGTACTTC.

This clone was counted a few times. The CDR3 spells CATLGLAGLLTGELFF. The CDR3 DNA follows: TGTGCCACCCTGGGACTAGCGGGACTTCTAACCGGGGAGCTGTTTTTT. V and J are TRBV7-9 and TRBJ2-2; 13 nucleotides line up with TRBD2. The CDR3 spans 16 residues. Trimming cost V 10 bases and J 5 bases; bases outside gene matches: 10. In germline, CDR1 is SEHNR, CDR2 FQNEAQ (reference sequence).

The chain carries TRBV27 and TRBJ2-7; a weak D match, TRBD1 (5 bases). CDR3 length equals 14 residues. The V and J ends lost 3 bases and 2 bases respectively, with 11 bases between them. In germline, CDR1 is MNHEY, CDR2 SMNVEV (reference sequence). CDR3 protein: CASSFGRVAYEQYF. DNA for the CDR3: TGTGCCAGCAGTTTTGGCAGGGTAGCCTACGAGCAGTACTTC.